One sample yielded the 30 T cell receptor beta chains listed below, sequenced in a study of blood T cell repertoires in COVID-19. The table came from immunoSEQ multiplex PCR; TCRdb's copy has only in-frame clones and leaves some out. There are 200,000 to 300,000 clones in the sample; roughly 85% occur only once, and approximately 9.6% lies in the top ten. The sequencing input was PBMCs or T cells enriched from blood (not recorded which). The receptors shown here come from a woman aged 50 to 60 with acute COVID-19.

This clone was seen more than once but under ten times. J is TRBJ1-2 and V is TRBV4-3; D ambiguous. V lost 0 bases, J lost 4 bases, and 12 bases lay in between. The CDR3 spans 15 residues. CDR1 is LGHNA, CDR2 YSLEER, per germline. The CDR3 spells CASSQERTSSYGYTF. The CDR3 DNA follows: TGCGCCAGCAGCCAAGAACGGACTTCGAGCTATGGCTACACCTTC.

This sequence joins TRBV29-1 and TRBJ1-2; D is ambiguous. Trimming removed 6 bases at V and 7 bases at J, with 24 bases between. CDR3 size: 15 residues. The germline V gene has CDR1 SQVTM and CDR2 ANQGSEA. CDR3: CSVPYSPGDPGGYTF. The CDR3 nucleotides read TGCAGCGTCCCGTACAGCCCGGGAGATCCAGGTGGCTACACCTTC.

This sequence joins TRBV5-4 and TRBJ1-2; no reliable D call. Germline CDR1 SGHNT, CDR2 YYREEE (reference sequence). The ends were cut back, 4 bases at V and 4 bases at J, with 8 bases in the middle. The CDR3 is 12 amino acids. DNA for the CDR3: TGTGCCAGCAGCATCGCAGGCTATGGCTACACCTTC. It encodes CASSIAGYGYTF.

J is TRBJ1-2 and V is TRBV28; D not resolved. V lost 5 bases to trimming and J lost 3 bases, with 10 bases between them. The germline gives CDR1 MDHEN, CDR2 SYDVKM. The CDR3 consists of 13 residues. Here the CDR3 DNA reads TGTGCCAGCAGTCTGGACGGGGACTATGGCTACACCTTC. This gives the protein CASSLDGDYGYTF.

V is TRBV19 and J is TRBJ1-1; a weak D match, TRBD1 (6 bases). The germline V gene has CDR1 LNHDA and CDR2 SQIVND (reference sequence). Trimming removed 7 bases at V and 4 bases at J, with 16 bases between. This CDR3 contains 14 residues. CDR3: CASTDTGIVTEAFF. The CDR3 bases are TGTGCCAGTACCGATACAGGGATTGTCACTGAAGCTTTCTTT.

This chain joins TRBV4-3 and TRBJ1-1; no clear D gene. The germline CDR1 and CDR2 sequences are LGHNA and YSLEER. The germline V and J ends were trimmed by 0 bases and 8 bases, with 7 bases remaining between them. The CDR3 is 12 amino acids. The CDR3: CASSQDRREAFF. The CDR3 coding sequence is TGCGCCAGCAGCCAAGATAGGAGAGAAGCTTTCTTT.

CDR3 amino acids: CATSRDLQGTYGYTF. The CDR3 DNA follows: TGTGCCACCAGCAGAGATCTCCAGGGCACATATGGCTACACCTTC. The rearrangement links TRBV15 to TRBJ1-2; D is possibly TRBD1 (5 bases). This CDR3 region has 15 residues. The V gene lost 0 bases and the J gene lost 5 bases, with 13 bases spanning the gap. Looked up from germline, CDR1 is LNHNV and CDR2 is YYDKDF (reference sequence).

The rearrangement uses TRBV2 and TRBJ1-6; 9 bases align to TRBD1. Germline V CDR1 and CDR2: SNHLY, FYNNEI. The CDR3 loop spans 13 amino acids. The junction had 9 bases not matched to a gene; V was cut back by 7 bases and J by 14 bases. CDR3 DNA sequence: TGTGCCAGCAATCCGACAGGGGGAGAGTCCCTCCACTTT. This encodes CASNPTGGESLHF.

The chain has TRBV19 and TRBJ1-4, with 12 bases identical to TRBD1. The length of the CDR3 is 17 residues. Germline V gene data show CDR1 as LNHDA and CDR2 as SQIVND (reference sequence). V shed 5 bases and J 5 bases; nucleotides not matched to a gene: 9. CDR3 DNA sequence: TGTGCCAGTAGTTCCCCGGGACAGGGGGCAAGAAATGAAAAACTGTTTTTT. Translated, it gives CASSSPGQGARNEKLFF.

This chain joins TRBV13 and TRBJ1-2, with TRBD1 identical over 9 bases. The CDR3 extends over 14 amino acids. CDR1 and CDR2 (germline): PRHDT, FYEKMQ (reference sequence). V shed 1 base, J shed 7 bases, and the junction held 4 bases outside the gene matches. Written as DNA, the CDR3 is TGTGCCAGCAGCTTAGTCGGGACAGGGTTTGGCTACACCTTC. Translation: CASSLVGTGFGYTF.

The gene calls are TRBV13 and TRBJ1-1; a possible D gene is TRBD1 (5 bases). The CDR3 runs to 11 residues. With 7 bases removed from V and 8 bases from J, the gap between germline ends came to 11 bases. Germline CDR1 reads PRHDT; CDR2 reads FYEKMQ (reference sequence). The CDR3 DNA reads as TGTGCCAGCAAGGGGCACGTCGAAGCTTTCTTT. Protein: CASKGHVEAFF.

This chain uses TRBV27 with TRBJ1-2, with 9 bases identical to TRBD1. The V and J ends lost 7 bases and 6 bases, in that order; junction bases with no gene match: 12. Germline CDR1 reads MNHEY; CDR2 reads SMNVEV (reference sequence). The CDR3 sequence is 15 residues long. CDR3 sequence reads: CASTPIGTGRNGYTF. CDR3 sequence (DNA): TGTGCCAGCACTCCCATCGGGACAGGGAGAAATGGCTACACCTTC.

A single count supports this clone. CDR3 loop: CASTLRGANSPLHF. The CDR3 DNA sequence: TGTGCCAGCACCCTTCGGGGGGCGAATTCACCCCTCCACTTT. The J gene is TRBJ1-6, the V gene TRBV7-8; possible D gene TRBD1, 6 bases. The germline gives CDR1 SGHVS, CDR2 FQNEAQ. The CDR3 totals 14 residues. V gave up 7 bases and J gave up 7 bases, with 14 bases separating them.

The V call is TRBV19, the J call TRBJ2-7; D is perhaps TRBD2 (6 bases). The germline V and J ends were trimmed by 11 bases and 4 bases, with 15 bases remaining between them. CDR3 length equals 12 residues. Germline lookup yields CDR1 LNHDA and CDR2 SQIVND (reference sequence). The CDR3 here is CASGRGEYEQYF. The CDR3 nucleotides are TGTGCCTCGGGGCGGGGAGAATACGAGCAGTACTTC.

This chain links TRBV6-5 with TRBJ2-2; 7 bases align to TRBD1. J lost 1 base, V lost 6 bases, and 5 bases had no gene match. The CDR3 totals 15 residues. The germline gives CDR1 MNHEY, CDR2 SVGAGI. The CDR3 here is CASRYTGVNTGELFF. CDR3 bases: TGTGCCAGCAGATACACAGGGGTGAACACCGGGGAGCTGTTTTTT.

This chain uses TRBV4-3 with TRBJ2-1; 10 nucleotides line up with TRBD2. From germline, CDR1 is LGHNA and CDR2 YSLEER. The CDR3 extends over 18 amino acids. V shed 0 bases and J 8 bases; nucleotides not matched to a gene: 13. The CDR3 protein is CASSQELSERGGYHEQFF. CDR3 in DNA: TGCGCCAGCAGCCAAGAACTATCGGAGCGGGGGGGCTATCATGAGCAGTTCTTC.

The gene calls are TRBV9 and TRBJ1-6, with TRBD1 as a possible D gene (5 bases). CDR1 is SGDLS and CDR2 is YYNGEE in the germline V gene. The CDR3 loop spans 17 amino acids. The V end lost 4 bases, the J end lost 7 bases, and 21 bases lay between the germline ends. CDR3 DNA sequence: TGTGCCAGCAGCACTTCTTTTCAGGGTTTCATGAATTCACCCCTCCACTTT. Translated, it gives CASSTSFQGFMNSPLHF.

As regards this clone: The sample holds other DNA sequences that translate to the same CDR3. The chain is built from TRBV5-6 and TRBJ1-1; TRBD1 is a possible D gene (6 bases). This CDR3 is 13 amino acids long. The germline V gene has CDR1 SGHDT and CDR2 YYEEEE. The ends were cut back, 0 bases at V and 7 bases at J, with 10 bases in the middle. The CDR3 reads CASSLAGGGEAFF. The CDR3 DNA follows: TGTGCCAGCAGCTTGGCGGGGGGCGGTGAAGCTTTCTTT.

The chain joins TRBV5-1 to TRBJ1-1; weak D call: TRBD1 (6 bases). Trimming took 6 bases from V and 1 from J, leaving 13 bases between them. Germline V gives CDR1 SGHRS, CDR2 YFSETQ. The CDR3 extends over 14 amino acids. The CDR3 DNA follows: TGCGCCAGCAATGAACAGGGAGAGAACACTGAAGCTTTCTTT. It specifies CASNEQGENTEAFF. The entire variable domain, with the rest obtained from reference TRBV5-1 and TRBJ1-1, is as follows: KAGVTQTPRYLIKTRGQQVTLSCSPISGHRSVSWYQQTPGQGLQFLFEYFSETQRNKGNFPGRFSGRQFSNSRSEMNVSTLELGDSALYLCASNEQGENTEAFFGQGTRLTVV.

The chain uses TRBV4-3 and TRBJ1-5, with 9 bases fitting TRBD1. CDR3 length: 15 amino acids. In germline, CDR1 is LGHNA, CDR2 YSLEER. The J segment lost 3 bases and the V segment lost 3 bases, leaving 3 bases of the junction unmatched. The CDR3 loop reads CASSQDRGDNQPQHF. CDR3 DNA sequence: TGCGCCAGCAGCCAGGACAGGGGCGACAATCAGCCCCAGCATTTT.

This chain links TRBV19 with TRBJ1-6, with D hard to call. The CDR3 loop spans 16 amino acids. Germline V gene sequence: CDR1 LNHDA, CDR2 SQIVND (reference sequence). Trimming removed 3 bases from V and 8 bases from J, with 17 bases in between. The CDR3: CASSISPPPSDSPLHF. CDR3 in DNA: TGTGCCAGTAGTATTTCCCCCCCACCGTCGGATTCACCCCTCCACTTT.

This chain uses TRBV6-5 with TRBJ1-2, with D tentatively TRBD1 (5 bases). CDR3 length: 15 amino acids. Germline V gene data show CDR1 as MNHEY and CDR2 as SVGAGI. V was cut by 0 bases and J by 8 bases, with 16 bases left in between. The CDR3: CASSYSIPRGGGYTF. In DNA form, the CDR3 reads TGTGCCAGCAGTTACTCGATCCCACGGGGGGGAGGCTACACCTTC.

This clone was detected only once. This chain links TRBV4-2 with TRBJ2-1; TRBD2 matches at 9 bases. CDR3 length: 14 residues. In germline, CDR1 is LGHNA, CDR2 YNFKEQ. J lost 10 bases, V lost 0 bases, and 4 bases had no gene match. The CDR3 sequence is CASSQEGREGEQFF. The CDR3 DNA reads TGTGCCAGCAGCCAAGAGGGGCGGGAGGGCGAGCAGTTCTTC.

The chain is built from TRBV5-1 and TRBJ1-2; D ambiguous. V dropped 6 bases and J dropped 2 bases, with 2 bases sitting between them. Germline lookup yields CDR1 SGHRS and CDR2 YFSETQ. CDR3 length equals 10 residues. The CDR3 loop reads CASTNYGYTF. The CDR3 DNA follows: TGCGCCAGCACGAACTATGGCTACACCTTC. The full variable domain, its missing parts supplied by reference TRBV5-1 and TRBJ1-2, is KAGVTQTPRYLIKTRGQQVTLSCSPISGHRSVSWYQQTPGQGLQFLFEYFSETQRNKGNFPGRFSGRQFSNSRSEMNVSTLELGDSALYLCASTNYGYTFGSGTRLTVV.

This sequence joins TRBV4-2 and TRBJ1-6; D is perhaps TRBD1 (5 bases). V was cut by 3 bases and J by 8 bases, with 17 bases left in between. CDR1 and CDR2 from the germline V gene are LGHNA and YNFKEQ. The CDR3 is 16 residues long. For the CDR3, the DNA is TGTGCCAGCAGCCATTATAAAGGGGTCTTGGATTCACCCCTCCACTTT. It encodes CASSHYKGVLDSPLHF.

The chain couples TRBV3-1 (or the pseudogene TRBV3-2) to TRBJ2-3, with 10 bases lining up with TRBD2. The V gene end was trimmed by 6 bases and the J gene end by 8 bases; junction bases not matched to a gene: 8. Germline CDR1 reads LGHDT; CDR2 reads YNNKEL (reference sequence). This CDR3 has 14 amino acids. The CDR3 DNA is TGTGCCAGCAGTGAAGCGGGGGGGCGTGGTACGCAGTATTTT. It encodes CASSEAGGRGTQYF.

This clone has just one count. This chain's CDR3 is CASSGTGLSYNEQFF. The CDR3 DNA follows: TGTGCCAGCAGCGGAACAGGGCTCTCCTACAATGAGCAGTTCTTC. This chain uses TRBV13 with TRBJ2-1; tentative D call: TRBD1 (6 bases). The CDR3 runs 15 residues. V lost 5 bases and J lost 0, with 11 bases in between. CDR1 and CDR2 from the germline V gene are PRHDT and FYEKMQ (reference sequence).

The chain links TRBV12-5 to TRBJ1-4; a possible D gene is TRBD1 (5 bases). V was pared by 6 bases and J by 5 bases, with 13 bases between. The length of the CDR3 is 14 residues. CDR1 LGHNT and CDR2 FRNRAP come from the germline V gene. Written as DNA, the CDR3 is TGTGCTAGTGGCCCGAGCCGGGGGAATGAAAAACTGTTTTTT. Its translation: CASGPSRGNEKLFF.

The chain combines TRBV7-2 with TRBJ2-3, with 7 bases that match TRBD2. In germline, CDR1 is SGHTA, CDR2 FQGNSA. V was pared by 0 bases and J by 3 bases, with 0 bases of the junction left unmatched. CDR3 size: 14 residues. The CDR3 protein is CASSLAGGTDTQYF. CDR3 nucleotide sequence: TGTGCCAGCAGCTTAGCGGGGGGGACAGATACGCAGTATTTT. The full variable domain, its missing parts supplied by reference TRBV7-2 and TRBJ2-3, is GAGVSQSPSNKVTEKGKDVELRCDPISGHTALYWYRQSLGQGLEFLIYFQGNSAPDKSGLPSDRFSAERTGGSVSTLTIQRTQQEDSAVYLCASSLAGGTDTQYFGPGTRLTVL.

This rearrangement joins TRBV30 to TRBJ1-5; tentative D call: TRBD1 (6 bases). Looked up from germline, CDR1 is GTSNPN and CDR2 is SVGIG (reference sequence). V lost 0 bases, J lost 6 bases, and 9 bases lay in between. CDR3 length: 13 amino acids. CDR3: CAWSVIGGQPQHF. The CDR3 coding sequence is TGTGCCTGGAGTGTAATAGGGGGTCAGCCCCAGCATTTT.